The rows below give T cell receptor beta chains drawn from one sample of a study of T cell changes during pregnancy in multiple sclerosis. This table comes from immunoSEQ multiplex PCR, and its TCRdb copy is limited to in-frame clones, with some not included. The table has 40,000 to 50,000 clones, just under 95% seen once. Specimen: CD4+ T cells from peripheral blood mononuclear cells, collected in the third trimester of pregnancy. Receptors were obtained from a female donor with multiple sclerosis, enrolled in a pregnancy study. CDR3s include the opening cysteine and the closing phenylalanine or tryptophan. The order of the fields is clone size, V gene, D gene, J gene, CDR3 DNA, CDR3 protein. The D gene is left open where the match is weak. Size values are once, few and many counts, or a class for expanded clones, and some rows have none.

-	TRBV6-5	-	TRBJ2-5	TGTGCCAGCAGCCAAGCGGACAGAAAAGAGACCCAGTACTTC	CASSQADRKETQYF
-	TRBV12-5	TRBD2	TRBJ2-7	TGTGCTAGTGGGGGGACTAGCGGGGCCTACGAGCAGTACTTC	CASGGTSGAYEQYF
-	TRBV11-1	-	TRBJ2-7	TGTGCCAGCAGCGTAGACAGGGAGCAGTACTTC	CASSVDREQYF
-	TRBV7-9	TRBD2	TRBJ2-1	TGTGCCAGCAGCTTTCGTAGGACTAGCGGGGGCGATGAGCAGTTCTTC	CASSFRRTSGGDEQFF
-	TRBV7-2	TRBD2	TRBJ2-3	TGTGCCAGCAGCTTAGGGTTAGCGGGAGATACGCAGTATTTT	CASSLGLAGDTQYF
-	TRBV15	TRBD1	TRBJ1-5	TGTGCCACCAGCACCTGGACAGGAGTTAGCAATCAGCCCCAGCATTTT	CATSTWTGVSNQPQHF
-	TRBV6-4	TRBD1	TRBJ1-2	TGTGCCAGCAGTGACTCGGTTTGGGGGACAGATGGCTACACCTTC	CASSDSVWGTDGYTF
once	TRBV5-4	-	TRBJ1-2	TGTGCCAGCACCATCTCTAACTCATATGGCTACACCTTC	CASTISNSYGYTF
-	TRBV5-4	-	TRBJ1-2	TGTGCCAGCAGCTTGGGGGGGCGCGTTGGCTACACCTTC	CASSLGGRVGYTF
-	TRBV7-9	TRBD2	TRBJ2-5	TGTGCCAGCAGCTTAGTTACTAGCGGGAGGGAGACCCAGTACTTC	CASSLVTSGRETQYF
-	TRBV4-3	-	TRBJ2-7	TGCGCCAGCAGCCAAGTGAGAGGGTTCACCTACGAGCAGTACTTC	CASSQVRGFTYEQYF
-	TRBV29-1	TRBD1	TRBJ2-7	TGCAGCGCTAGGACAGGGGGGGCCTACGAGCAGTACTTC	CSARTGGAYEQYF
-	TRBV23-1	-	TRBJ2-1	TGCGCCAGCAGAGGCCAGGGGTTGGAGGAGTGTAATGAGCAGTTCTTC	CASRGQGLEECNEQFF
-	TRBV11-3	-	TRBJ2-1	TGTGCCAGCAGCTTAGATCTCGGGGGAGTGTACAATGAGCAGTTCTTC	CASSLDLGGVYNEQFF
-	TRBV5-1	TRBD1	TRBJ1-4	TGCGCCAGCAGCCGGTTGGGAGGGACAGGGGGCGAAAAACTGTTTTTT	CASSRLGGTGGEKLFF
-	TRBV21-1	-	TRBJ2-7	TGTGCCAGCAGCATGTTTGGGGAGTTCCCTTACGAGCAGTACTTC	CASSMFGEFPYEQYF
-	TRBV18	TRBD1	TRBJ2-1	TGTGCCAGCTCACCTAGACAGGGGTACGACAATGAGCAGTTCTTC	CASSPRQGYDNEQFF
many	TRBV11-2	-	TRBJ1-5	TGTGCCAGCAGCTTAACAGGGTCCAGCCCCCAGCATTTT	CASSLTGSSPQHF
-	TRBV6-1	-	TRBJ2-7	TGTGCCAGCAGTGAGGCGCCTAGCGCAGCCTACGAGCAGTACTTC	CASSEAPSAAYEQYF
-	TRBV6-1	-	TRBJ2-1	TGTGCCAGCAGTGACACGAGCTCCTACAATGAGCAGTTCTTC	CASSDTSSYNEQFF
-	TRBV19	-	TRBJ2-2	TGTGCCAGTAGTATTGTGACTTCCACCGGGGAGCTGTTTTTT	CASSIVTSTGELFF
once	TRBV29-1	-	TRBJ2-1	TGCAGCTCGGGGGGCACTCAAGCGCTCAATGAGCAGTTCTTC	CSSGGTQALNEQFF
-	TRBV7-3	TRBD1	TRBJ2-3	TGTGCCAGCAGCCGGGACAGGAGCACAGATACGCAGTATTTT	CASSRDRSTDTQYF
-	TRBV28	TRBD1	TRBJ1-5	TGTGCCAGCAGTCGGGACAGAACAAATCAGCCCCAGCATTTT	CASSRDRTNQPQHF
-	TRBV5-1	-	TRBJ2-2	TGCGCCAGCAGACCAGTCACCGGGGAGCTGTTTTTT	CASRPVTGELFF
once	TRBV5-1	-	TRBJ2-3	TGCGCCAGCAGCCATACAGGTCAACCCCCAGATACGCAGTATTTT	CASSHTGQPPDTQYF
-	TRBV13	-	TRBJ1-6	TGTGCCAGCAGCCAACGGGGTCGGGGTTCACCCCTCCACTTT	CASSQRGRGSPLHF
-	TRBV27	TRBD2	TRBJ2-1	TGTGCCAGCAGCCACGCGGGGGTGACCCTACGCCGAGGCAATGAGCAGTTCTTC	CASSHAGVTLRRGNEQFF
once	TRBV5-4	-	TRBJ1-1	TGTGCCAGTAGGGACCCCACGCGGGGCACTGAAGCTTTCTTT	CASRDPTRGTEAFF
-	TRBV4-2	TRBD1	TRBJ1-4	TGTGCCAGCAGCCCGGGACAGGGAGATAGGAATGAAAAACTGTTTTTT	CASSPGQGDRNEKLFF
-	TRBV19	TRBD1	TRBJ1-1	TGTGCCAGTAGGAGGACAGGAGTGGGATTGGGCACTGAAGCTTTCTTT	CASRRTGVGLGTEAFF
-	TRBV7-2	TRBD2	TRBJ2-1	TGTGCCAGCAGCTTAGCATTGCCAGCGGGAGGTCGAGATGAGCAGTTCTTC	CASSLALPAGGRDEQFF
-	TRBV27	-	TRBJ2-2	TGTGCCAGCATGCTCCGGGGGAGCACCGGGGAGCTGTTTTTT	CASMLRGSTGELFF
-	TRBV6-5	TRBD1	TRBJ1-5	TGTGCCAGCAGAAAGACAGGGGGCAACCAGCCCCAGCATTTT	CASRKTGGNQPQHF
-	TRBV5-1	-	TRBJ2-1	TGCGCCAGCAGCCTCGGGGGAGGAGCCTACAATGAGCAGTTCTTC	CASSLGGGAYNEQFF
few	TRBV6-5	TRBD1	TRBJ1-2	TGTGCCAGCAGTTACACAAGGACAGGGGGCAACTATGGCTACACCTTC	CASSYTRTGGNYGYTF
-	TRBV30	-	TRBJ1-5	TGTGCCTGGAGTGCCTCTGGCAATCAGCCCCAGCATTTT	CAWSASGNQPQHF
-	TRBV19	TRBD2	TRBJ2-2	TGTGCCAGTAGTCACCGATCCGGGACTAGCGGAAGAAGGAACACCGGGGAGCTGTTTTTT	CASSHRSGTSGRRNTGELFF
-	TRBV10-3	TRBD1	TRBJ2-1	TGTGCCATCAGTGGACAGGGAAACGATGAGCAGTTCTTC	CAISGQGNDEQFF
once	TRBV5-1	-	TRBJ2-2	TGCGCCAGCAGCTTGTTACTTGCCGGCGGGGAGCTGTTTTTT	CASSLLLAGGELFF
-	TRBV7-9	-	TRBJ2-7	TGTGCCAGCAGTTCGCCGACTAAACCTTCGGACGAGCAGTACTTC	CASSSPTKPSDEQYF
-	TRBV11-3	-	TRBJ2-1	TGTGCCAGCGTCCGCTACAATGAGCAGTTCTTC	CASVRYNEQFF
-	TRBV11-3	-	TRBJ2-2	TGTGCCAGCAGCTTAGAAACAGGGAACACCGGGGAGCTGTTTTTT	CASSLETGNTGELFF
-	TRBV29-1	-	TRBJ1-1	TGCAGCGTGGGACACGGGAACACTGAAGCTTTCTTT	CSVGHGNTEAFF
-	TRBV18	-	TRBJ2-5	TGTGCCAGCTCACCACAGGGGCCCAGAGGGGGAGAGACCCAGTACTTC	CASSPQGPRGGETQYF
-	TRBV19	TRBD2	TRBJ2-2	TGTGCCAGTAGGAGACTAGCGATGCCCGGGGAGCTGTTTTTT	CASRRLAMPGELFF
-	TRBV5-5	TRBD1	TRBJ1-2	TGTGCCAGCAGCTTAACCGGGACAGGGGGGAACTATGGCTACACCTTC	CASSLTGTGGNYGYTF
-	TRBV28	-	TRBJ1-2	TGTGCCAGCAGTGAACCCCGGGGAGACCTCGGAGGCTACACCTTC	CASSEPRGDLGGYTF
-	TRBV7-9	TRBD2	TRBJ2-3	TGTGCCAGCAGGCCCGGTGGCGGGAGGACAGATACGCAGTATTTT	CASRPGGGRTDTQYF
-	TRBV6-6	TRBD2	TRBJ2-7	TGTGCCAGCCTAAAGCGGGACCCCTCCTACGAGCAGTACTTC	CASLKRDPSYEQYF
-	TRBV5-1	TRBD1	TRBJ2-7	TGCGCCAGCAGCTGGAGGACAGGGACGGACGAGCAGTACTTC	CASSWRTGTDEQYF
-	TRBV30	-	TRBJ2-5	TGTGCCTGGAGCCCCCTGGCTGTCCCAGAGACCCAGTACTTC	CAWSPLAVPETQYF
-	TRBV5-1	TRBD1	TRBJ2-5	TGCGCCAGCAGCAACGGACAGGTTAGGGAGACCCAGTACTTC	CASSNGQVRETQYF
-	TRBV7-6	-	TRBJ1-2	TGTGCCAGCAGCTTAGGCGGGGCCCCGGAAGGCTACACCTTC	CASSLGGAPEGYTF
-	TRBV5-1	TRBD2	TRBJ2-2	TGCGCCAGCAGCTTGTACTGGCCTAGCGGAAACACCGGGGAGCTGTTTTTT	CASSLYWPSGNTGELFF
-	TRBV6-1	-	TRBJ2-7	TGTGCCAGCAGTGAAGGAGAGGACACCTGGGGGCCAACCTACGAGCAGTACTTC	CASSEGEDTWGPTYEQYF
once	TRBV29-1	TRBD1	TRBJ2-2	TGCAGCGCTGGACAGGGTTTCGGGGAGCTGTTTTTT	CSAGQGFGELFF
-	TRBV6-5	TRBD1	TRBJ2-5	TGTGCCAGCAGTTACGACAGGGGGGGACAAGAGACCCAGTACTTC	CASSYDRGGQETQYF
-	TRBV27	-	TRBJ1-2	TGTGCCAGCAGTTTCGCCCCCAGGGTTGGCTACACCTTC	CASSFAPRVGYTF